This T cell receptor (beta chain) was observed in a study of blood T cell repertoires in COVID-19. Study-wide context: The United States, Italy and Spain were the sources of the acute and convalescent COVID-19 samples.

Libraries were prepared by immunoSEQ multiplex PCR; TCRdb keeps only in-frame clonotypes and omits some of them. The sample has hundreds of thousands of clones, around 91% seen once. The V gene end was trimmed by 0 bases and the J gene end by 3 bases; junction bases not matched to a gene: 5. Per the germline V gene, CDR1 is MGHRA and CDR2 is YSYEKL. The CDR3 has 17 amino acids. Cohorts were based on clinical histories the participants reported. The chain couples TRBV4-1 to TRBJ2-2; the match to TRBD2 covers 9 bases. The clonotype originates from a woman aged 18-35 years with acute COVID-19. The material sequenced was PBMCs or T cells enriched from blood (not recorded which). The CDR3 nucleotides are TGCGCCAGCAGCCAAGACGAACTAGCGGGTGACACCGGGGAGCTGTTTTTT. It yields the protein CASSQDELAGDTGELFF.